This TCR beta chain was sequenced for a study of blood T cell repertoires in COVID-19. Study summary: Material from acute and convalescent COVID-19 was sourced from the United States, Italy and Spain. From T cells, B-cell-depleted T cells, or PBMCs came the material, which was cDNA or gDNA.

The ends lost 3 bases at V and 4 bases at J; junction bases unmatched: 6. Germline lookup yields CDR1 SGHNT and CDR2 YENEEA. The CDR3 sequence is 15 residues long. The table came from immunoSEQ multiplex PCR; TCRdb's copy has only in-frame clones and leaves some out. The sample holds fewer than 80,000 clones, around 90% seen once. This sequence was found in a man aged 50 to 60 with acute or convalescent COVID-19. Material for sequencing was peripheral blood. The chain is built from TRBV11-3 and TRBJ2-5; 9 nucleotides match TRBD2. The CDR3 region is CASSFSGRGGETQYF. CDR3 sequence (DNA): TGTGCCAGCAGCTTTAGCGGGAGAGGTGGAGAGACCCAGTACTTC.